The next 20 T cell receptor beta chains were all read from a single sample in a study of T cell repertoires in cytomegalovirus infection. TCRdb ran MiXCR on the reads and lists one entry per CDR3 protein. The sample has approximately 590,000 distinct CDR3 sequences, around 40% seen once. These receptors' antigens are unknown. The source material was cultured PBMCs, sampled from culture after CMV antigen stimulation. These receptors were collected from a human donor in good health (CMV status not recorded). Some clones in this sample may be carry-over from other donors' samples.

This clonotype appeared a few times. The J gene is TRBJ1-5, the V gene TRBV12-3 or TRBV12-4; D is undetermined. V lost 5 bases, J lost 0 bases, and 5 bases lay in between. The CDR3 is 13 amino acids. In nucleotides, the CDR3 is TGTGCCAGCAGTCCAGCTAGCAATCAGCCCCAGCATTTT. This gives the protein CASSPASNQPQHF.

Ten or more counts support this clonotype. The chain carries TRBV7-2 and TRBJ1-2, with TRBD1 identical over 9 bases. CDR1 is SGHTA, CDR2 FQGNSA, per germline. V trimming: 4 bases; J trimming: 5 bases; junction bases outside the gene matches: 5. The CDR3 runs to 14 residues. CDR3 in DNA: TGTGCCAGCAGCTCGCCGGGACAGGGATATGGCTACACCTTC. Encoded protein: CASSSPGQGYGYTF.

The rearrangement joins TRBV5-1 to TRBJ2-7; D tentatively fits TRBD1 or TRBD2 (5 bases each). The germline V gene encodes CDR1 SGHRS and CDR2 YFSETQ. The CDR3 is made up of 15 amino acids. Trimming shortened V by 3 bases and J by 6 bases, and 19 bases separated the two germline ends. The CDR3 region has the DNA TGCGCCAGCAGCTACAGGACACGGGATCGTTCCGAGCAGTACTTC. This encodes CASSYRTRDRSEQYF.

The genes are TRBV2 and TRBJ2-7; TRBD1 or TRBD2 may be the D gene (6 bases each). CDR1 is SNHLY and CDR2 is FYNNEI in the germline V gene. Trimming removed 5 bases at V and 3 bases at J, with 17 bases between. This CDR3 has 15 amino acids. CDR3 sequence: CASSQYRGRIYEQYF. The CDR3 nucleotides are TGTGCCAGCAGTCAATACCGGGGGCGGATCTACGAGCAGTACTTC.

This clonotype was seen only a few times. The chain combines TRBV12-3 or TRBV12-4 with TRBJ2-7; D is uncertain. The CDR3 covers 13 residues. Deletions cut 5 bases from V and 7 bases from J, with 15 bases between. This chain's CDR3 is CASSITPFGEQYF. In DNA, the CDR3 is TGTGCCAGCAGTATTACCCCCTTCGGGGAGCAGTACTTC.

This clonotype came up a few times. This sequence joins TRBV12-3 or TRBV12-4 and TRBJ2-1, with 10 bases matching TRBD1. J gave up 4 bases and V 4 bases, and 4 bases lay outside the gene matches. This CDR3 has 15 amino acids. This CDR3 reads CASSSRDRGYNEQFF. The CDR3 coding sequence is TGTGCCAGCAGTTCCAGGGACAGGGGTTACAATGAGCAGTTCTTC.

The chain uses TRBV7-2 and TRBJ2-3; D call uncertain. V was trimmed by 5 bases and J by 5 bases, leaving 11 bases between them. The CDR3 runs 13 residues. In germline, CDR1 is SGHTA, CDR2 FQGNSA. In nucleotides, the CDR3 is TGTGCCAGCAGCCCCCGCCTGAGAGATACGCAGTATTTT. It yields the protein CASSPRLRDTQYF.

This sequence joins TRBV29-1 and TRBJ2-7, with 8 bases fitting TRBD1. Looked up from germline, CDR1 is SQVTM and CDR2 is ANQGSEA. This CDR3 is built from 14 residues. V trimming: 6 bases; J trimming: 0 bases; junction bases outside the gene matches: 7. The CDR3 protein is CSVQGAETSYEQYF. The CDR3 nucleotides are TGCAGCGTCCAGGGGGCAGAAACCTCCTACGAGCAGTACTTC.

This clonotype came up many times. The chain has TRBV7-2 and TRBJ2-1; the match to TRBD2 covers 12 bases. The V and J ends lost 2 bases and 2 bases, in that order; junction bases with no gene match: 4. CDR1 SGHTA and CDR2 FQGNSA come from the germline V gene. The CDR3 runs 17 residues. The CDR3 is CASSLSSGGVPYNEQFF. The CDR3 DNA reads TGTGCCAGCAGCTTATCTAGCGGGGGGGTTCCCTACAATGAGCAGTTCTTC.

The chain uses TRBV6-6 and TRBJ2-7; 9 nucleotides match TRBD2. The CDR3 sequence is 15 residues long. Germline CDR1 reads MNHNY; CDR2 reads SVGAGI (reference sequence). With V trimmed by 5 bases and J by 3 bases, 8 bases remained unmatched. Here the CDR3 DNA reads TGTGCCAGCAGTAATCCGACTAGCGGTTACTACGAGCAGTACTTC. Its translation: CASSNPTSGYYEQYF.

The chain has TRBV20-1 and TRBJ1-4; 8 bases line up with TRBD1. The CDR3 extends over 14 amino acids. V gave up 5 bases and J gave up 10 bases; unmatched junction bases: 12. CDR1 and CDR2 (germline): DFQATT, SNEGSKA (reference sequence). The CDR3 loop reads CSAQSGQDGRKLFF. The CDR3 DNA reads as TGCAGTGCTCAATCGGGACAGGATGGGAGAAAACTGTTTTTT.

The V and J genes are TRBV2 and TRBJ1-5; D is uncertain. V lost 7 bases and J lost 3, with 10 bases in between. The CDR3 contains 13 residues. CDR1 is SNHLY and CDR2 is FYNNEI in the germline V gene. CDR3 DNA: TGTGCCAGCAATGAGGGCTACAATCAGCCCCAGCATTTT. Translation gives CASNEGYNQPQHF.

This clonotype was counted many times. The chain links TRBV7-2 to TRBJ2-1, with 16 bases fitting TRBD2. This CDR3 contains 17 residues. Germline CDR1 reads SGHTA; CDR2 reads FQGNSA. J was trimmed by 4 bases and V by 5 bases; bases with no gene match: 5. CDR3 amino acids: CASSPGTSGRAYNEQFF. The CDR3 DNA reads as TGTGCCAGCAGCCCAGGGACTAGCGGGAGGGCTTACAATGAGCAGTTCTTC.

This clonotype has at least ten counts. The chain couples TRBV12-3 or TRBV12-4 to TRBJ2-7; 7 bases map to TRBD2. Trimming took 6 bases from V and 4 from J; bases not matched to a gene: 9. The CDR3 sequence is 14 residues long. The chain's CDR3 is CASSRLAGSYEQYF. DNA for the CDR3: TGTGCCAGCAGCCGACTAGCCGGATCGTACGAGCAGTACTTC.

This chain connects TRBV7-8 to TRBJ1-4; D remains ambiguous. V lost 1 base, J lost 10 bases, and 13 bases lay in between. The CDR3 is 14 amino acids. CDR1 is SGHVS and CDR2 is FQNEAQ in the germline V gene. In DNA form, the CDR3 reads TGTGCCAGCAGCTTAGGGGGTCCCGAGGGAAAACTGTTTTTT. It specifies CASSLGGPEGKLFF.

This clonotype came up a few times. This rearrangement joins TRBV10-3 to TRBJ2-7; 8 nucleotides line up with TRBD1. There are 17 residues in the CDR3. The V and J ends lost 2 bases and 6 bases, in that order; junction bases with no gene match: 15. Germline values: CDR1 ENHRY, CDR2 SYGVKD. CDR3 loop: CAISEGGRGTGFSEQYF. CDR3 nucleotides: TGTGCCATCAGTGAGGGCGGTAGGGGGACAGGTTTTTCCGAGCAGTACTTC.

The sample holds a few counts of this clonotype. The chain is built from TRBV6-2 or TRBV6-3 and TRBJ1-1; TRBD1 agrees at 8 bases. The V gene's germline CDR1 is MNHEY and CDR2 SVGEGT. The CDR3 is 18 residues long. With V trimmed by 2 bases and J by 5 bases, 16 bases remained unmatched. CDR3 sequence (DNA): TGTGCCAGCAGTTACGGCCTAGGGCAGGGGGCCGAGGGTACTGAAGCTTTCTTT. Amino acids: CASSYGLGQGAEGTEAFF.

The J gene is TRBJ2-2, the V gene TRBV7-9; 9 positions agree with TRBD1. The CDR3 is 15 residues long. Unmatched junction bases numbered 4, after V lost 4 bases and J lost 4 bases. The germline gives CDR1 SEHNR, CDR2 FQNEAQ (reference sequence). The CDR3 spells CASSSQGALTGELFF. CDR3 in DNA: TGTGCCAGCAGCTCACAGGGGGCGCTCACCGGGGAGCTGTTTTTT.

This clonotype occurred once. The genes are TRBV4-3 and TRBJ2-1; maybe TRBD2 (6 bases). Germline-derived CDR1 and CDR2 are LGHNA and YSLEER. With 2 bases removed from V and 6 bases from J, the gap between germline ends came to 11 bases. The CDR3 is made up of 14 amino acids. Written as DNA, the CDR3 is TGCGCCAGCAGCCAACGTGGGGACTTCAATGAGCAGTTCTTC. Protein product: CASSQRGDFNEQFF.

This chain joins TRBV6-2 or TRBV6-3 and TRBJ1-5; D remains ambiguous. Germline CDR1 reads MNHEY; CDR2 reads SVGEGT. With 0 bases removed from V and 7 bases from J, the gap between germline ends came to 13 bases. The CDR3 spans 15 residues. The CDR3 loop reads CASSYSHSRVQPQHF. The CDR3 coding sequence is TGTGCCAGCAGTTACTCGCACTCGCGGGTCCAGCCCCAGCATTTT.